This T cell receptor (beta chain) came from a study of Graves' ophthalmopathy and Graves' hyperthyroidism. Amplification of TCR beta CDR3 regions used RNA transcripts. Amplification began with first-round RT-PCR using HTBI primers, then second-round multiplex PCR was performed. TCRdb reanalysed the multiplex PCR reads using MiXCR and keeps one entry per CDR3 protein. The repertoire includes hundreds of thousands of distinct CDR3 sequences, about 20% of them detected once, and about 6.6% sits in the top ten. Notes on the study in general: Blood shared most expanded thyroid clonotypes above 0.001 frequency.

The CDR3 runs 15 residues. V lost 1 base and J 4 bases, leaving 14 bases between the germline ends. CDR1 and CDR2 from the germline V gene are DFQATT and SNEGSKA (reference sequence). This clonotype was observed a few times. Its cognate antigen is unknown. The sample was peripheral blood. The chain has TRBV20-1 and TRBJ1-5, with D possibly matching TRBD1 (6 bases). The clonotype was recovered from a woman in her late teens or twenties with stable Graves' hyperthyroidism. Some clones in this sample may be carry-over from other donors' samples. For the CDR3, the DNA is TGCAGTGCTAGAGGTCCCGGGACAACGAATCAGCCCCAGCATTTT. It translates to CSARGPGTTNQPQHF.